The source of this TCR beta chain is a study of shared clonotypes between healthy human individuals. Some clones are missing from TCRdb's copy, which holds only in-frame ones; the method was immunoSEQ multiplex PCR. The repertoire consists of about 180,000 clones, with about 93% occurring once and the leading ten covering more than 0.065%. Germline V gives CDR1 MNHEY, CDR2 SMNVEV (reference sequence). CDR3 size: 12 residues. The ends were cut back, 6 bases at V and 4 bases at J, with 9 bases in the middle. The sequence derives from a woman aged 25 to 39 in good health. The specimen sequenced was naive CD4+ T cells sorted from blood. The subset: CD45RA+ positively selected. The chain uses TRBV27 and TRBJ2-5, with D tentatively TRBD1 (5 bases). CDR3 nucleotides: TGTGCCAGCAGCCGGACAAGAGAGACCCAGTACTTC. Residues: CASSRTRETQYF.